These T cell receptor beta chains were read from a single sample in a study of cytomegalovirus exposure and HLA in healthy donors. Libraries were prepared by immunoSEQ multiplex PCR; TCRdb keeps only in-frame clonotypes and omits some of them. The data show about 130,000 clones, 77% seen once. Sequenced input: PBMCs. The receptors were sampled from a male donor in good health and CMV-seropositive. Each CDR3 is given with its conserved first and last residue. Each record gives: D gene, V gene, clone size, J gene, CDR3 DNA, CDR3 protein. The D gene is left open where the match is weak. A clone size is listed for some rows: how often the clone was seen (once, few, many), or a class if it is expanded.

-	TRBV5-1	-	TRBJ1-5	TGCGCCAGCAGCTTTTCAGGGGCGACGGATCAGCCCCAGCATTTT	CASSFSGATDQPQHF
-	TRBV5-1	-	TRBJ2-2	TGCGCCAGCAGCACCGGGGAGAACACCGGGGAGCTGTTTTTT	CASSTGENTGELFF
TRBD1	TRBV28	-	TRBJ1-2	TGTGCCAGCAGTGAGGGGGCTGGCTATGGCTACACCTTC	CASSEGAGYGYTF
TRBD1	TRBV7-2	-	TRBJ2-1	TGTGCCAGCAGCTCTCAGGGGGCTGATGAGCAGTTCTTC	CASSSQGADEQFF
TRBD1	TRBV29-1	-	TRBJ1-3	TGCAGCGTTTTGACAGGGGGAAACACCATATATTTT	CSVLTGGNTIYF
-	TRBV9	-	TRBJ2-7	TGTGCCAGCAGCGTATCCGACAGCCTCTGGTCCGTTTACGAGCAGTACTTC	CASSVSDSLWSVYEQYF
-	TRBV5-1	-	TRBJ2-7	TGCGCCAGCAGTGGGGGACACTCCTACGAGCAGTACTTC	CASSGGHSYEQYF
-	TRBV28	-	TRBJ2-7	TGTGCCAGCACCACCTCTTTCGGGACAGCGCAAGGGGGGAAGTACTTC	CASTTSFGTAQGGKYF
-	TRBV19	once	TRBJ1-1	TGTGCCAGTAGTCTCCCCCCCAGGGTCCGAGTGAACACTGAAGCTTTCTTT	CASSLPPRVRVNTEAFF
TRBD2	TRBV7-2	-	TRBJ2-3	TGTGCCAGCAGCTCTAGCGGGGGGGCCGGAGATACGCAGTATTTT	CASSSSGGAGDTQYF
TRBD1	TRBV2	once	TRBJ2-7	TGTGCCAACGGACAGGGCCCCTACGAGCAGTACTTC	CANGQGPYEQYF
-	TRBV6-1	-	TRBJ1-6	TGTGCCAGCAGCTCCTTTATGGGGGGGGATTCACCCCTCCACTTT	CASSSFMGGDSPLHF
-	TRBV30	-	TRBJ1-4	TGTGCCTGGAGTCCCTCCCCTAGGGGACTGTTTTTT	CAWSPSPRGLFF
TRBD1	TRBV19	-	TRBJ2-1	TGTGCCAGTAGTACCGGGACAGCGGCCTACAATGAGCAGTTCTTC	CASSTGTAAYNEQFF
TRBD2	TRBV4-1	-	TRBJ2-1	TGCGCCAGCAGCCGGCCGGGACTAGCGGATAATGAGCAGTTCTTC	CASSRPGLADNEQFF
-	TRBV5-1	-	TRBJ2-7	TGCGCCAGCAGCCATAACAGGGAGGAGCAGTACTTC	CASSHNREEQYF
TRBD2	TRBV7-9	once	TRBJ2-3	TGTGCCAGCAGCACTGGACTAGCGGGGAAGGTCGCAGATACGCAGTATTTT	CASSTGLAGKVADTQYF
-	TRBV18	-	TRBJ1-1	TGTGCCAGCTCACCAACTACCGACAGGCCCGCTGAAGCTTTCTTT	CASSPTTDRPAEAFF
TRBD2	TRBV18	-	TRBJ2-7	TGTGCCAGCTCACCGACTAGCGGGGTCTACGAGCAGTACTTC	CASSPTSGVYEQYF
-	TRBV11-2	-	TRBJ1-6	TGTGCCAGCAGCTTAACCGGGAATAATTCACCCCTCCACTTT	CASSLTGNNSPLHF
-	TRBV29-1	-	TRBJ2-1	TGCAGCGTTCCGAGGGGGATCTCCTACAATGAGCAGTTCTTC	CSVPRGISYNEQFF
-	TRBV27	-	TRBJ2-4	TGTGCCAGCAGTGCCACCTGGCTAGCCAAAAACATTCAGTACTTC	CASSATWLAKNIQYF
-	TRBV6-1	few	TRBJ2-6	TGTGCCAGCACGCAGGAGGGGTCTGGGGCCAACGTCCTGACTTTC	CASTQEGSGANVLTF
-	TRBV2	-	TRBJ1-2	TGTGCGGGCCCAGGGAAATATAGCGGCTACACCTTC	CAGPGKYSGYTF
TRBD2	TRBV19	-	TRBJ2-2	TGTGCCAGTAGTACCACTAGCGGGGCCAACACCGGGGAGCTGTTTTTT	CASSTTSGANTGELFF
-	TRBV5-4	-	TRBJ2-1	TGTGCCAGCAGCTTTAACAATGAGCAGTTCTTC	CASSFNNEQFF
-	TRBV19	-	TRBJ2-2	TGTGCCAGTAGCCCGGTCGGGGAAACCGGGGAGCTGTTTTTT	CASSPVGETGELFF
-	TRBV19	-	TRBJ2-1	TGTGCCAGTAGTATAGAGGGAATAGCGACCTCCTACAATGAGCAGTTCTTC	CASSIEGIATSYNEQFF
-	TRBV20-1	-	TRBJ1-4	TGCAGTGCTATCGTCAATGAAAAACTGTTTTTT	CSAIVNEKLFF
TRBD1	TRBV29-1	few	TRBJ2-2	TGCAGCGTCCGAGGGAACAGGGGGAACACCGGGGAGCTGTTTTTT	CSVRGNRGNTGELFF
TRBD2	TRBV6-5	-	TRBJ2-1	TGTGCCAGCACCACTAGCGGGGCCTACAATGAGCAGTTCTTC	CASTTSGAYNEQFF
-	TRBV7-9	few	TRBJ2-1	TGTGCCAGCAGCCCCCAAGGAAGACTGTTCTTC	CASSPQGRLFF
-	TRBV2	-	TRBJ1-1	TGTGCCAGCAGTGGCCTCAGGGCGGACACTGAAGCTTTCTTT	CASSGLRADTEAFF
TRBD2	TRBV11-3	few	TRBJ2-6	TGTGCCAGCAGCTTGGGACTAGCGGGGCACTCTGGGGCCAACGTCCTGACTTTC	CASSLGLAGHSGANVLTF
-	TRBV19	once	TRBJ1-2	TGTGCCAGTAGTCTTCAGGGGTCGGATGGCTACACCTTC	CASSLQGSDGYTF
-	TRBV7-9	once	TRBJ1-2	TGTGCCAGCAGCTTAAGGAACAGGGACTATGGCTACACCTTC	CASSLRNRDYGYTF
-	TRBV27	-	TRBJ2-6	TGTGCCAGCGGAACGGGACACATCTCTGGGGCCAACGGCCTGACTTTC	CASGTGHISGANGLTF
-	TRBV2	few	TRBJ1-1	TGTGCCAGCAGTGAAGTTCGACAGGCCATGAACACTGAAGCTTTCTTT	CASSEVRQAMNTEAFF
TRBD1	TRBV2	-	TRBJ2-2	TGTGCCAGCGGGACAGGGGACACCGGGGAGCTGTTTTTT	CASGTGDTGELFF
-	TRBV18	-	TRBJ1-2	TGTGCCAGCTCACCAGACAGAGCCTATGGCTACACCTTC	CASSPDRAYGYTF
TRBD1	TRBV5-1	-	TRBJ2-3	TGCGCCAGCAGACGGGACAGGTCCACAGATACGCAGTATTTT	CASRRDRSTDTQYF
-	TRBV20-1	-	TRBJ2-1	TGCAGTGCTAGCGGGAGTTCGGAGCAGTTCTTC	CSASGSSEQFF
-	TRBV19	-	TRBJ1-1	TGTGCCAGTACCTCTATAGGGGAGGGAAAAGCTTTCTTT	CASTSIGEGKAFF
TRBD1	TRBV15	-	TRBJ1-4	TGTGCCACCAGCGAGGGGACAGGGGGTGAAAAACTGTTTTTT	CATSEGTGGEKLFF
TRBD1	TRBV5-3	-	TRBJ1-1	TGTGCCAGAACTAAAGAAGGGGGACAGGGGCTAATGAACACTGAAGCTTTCTTT	CARTKEGGQGLMNTEAFF
-	TRBV7-9	-	TRBJ2-1	TGTGCCAGCAGCTTAACAGGGAACTACAATGAGCAGTTCTTC	CASSLTGNYNEQFF
-	TRBV4-1	once	TRBJ1-6	TGCGCCAGCAGCCAACAGCAGGGTCACAATTCACCCCTCCACTTT	CASSQQQGHNSPLHF
TRBD1	TRBV11-2	-	TRBJ2-7	TGTGCCAGCAGCTATAGTAGCGGGACAGGGGGCTACGAGCAGTACTTC	CASSYSSGTGGYEQYF
TRBD1	TRBV5-1	-	TRBJ2-1	TGCGCCAGCAGCTTATGGACAGGGGTGAATGAGCAGTTCTTC	CASSLWTGVNEQFF
-	TRBV2	-	TRBJ2-2	TGTGCCAGCAGGAGGACCGGGGAGCTGTTTTTT	CASRRTGELFF
-	TRBV5-6	-	TRBJ1-1	TGTGCCAGCAGCTTGTATGGACGGCCCGGGGGGGCTGAAGCTTTCTTT	CASSLYGRPGGAEAFF
-	TRBV6-1	once	TRBJ1-2	TGTGCCAGCAGTTCCTCTAACTATGGCTACACCTTC	CASSSSNYGYTF
-	TRBV7-3	-	TRBJ1-1	TGTGCCAGCAGCTTGTTCCCAGGGAACACTGAAGCTTTCTTT	CASSLFPGNTEAFF
-	TRBV4-1	-	TRBJ1-5	TGCGCCAGCAGCCAAGGGCCAGGGACACAGCCCCAGCATTTT	CASSQGPGTQPQHF
-	TRBV7-8	-	TRBJ1-3	TGTGCCAGCAGCTTAATCGGGACAATCTCTGGAAACACCATATATTTT	CASSLIGTISGNTIYF
-	TRBV6-5	few	TRBJ2-3	TGTGCCAGCAGTTACTCTTCAGGGAGCACAGATACGCAGTATTTT	CASSYSSGSTDTQYF
-	TRBV9	few	TRBJ2-7	TGTGCCAGCAGCGCCCACAGCGGGTGGAGCTCCTACGAGCAGTACTTC	CASSAHSGWSSYEQYF
-	TRBV6-5	-	TRBJ1-1	TGTGCCAGCAGTTATGGGGGGGAGAACACTGAAGCTTTCTTT	CASSYGGENTEAFF
-	TRBV10-3	-	TRBJ2-1	TGTGCCATCGCGGGCAGCTCCTACAATGAGCAGTTCTTC	CAIAGSSYNEQFF
-	TRBV9	-	TRBJ1-1	TGTGCCAGCAGCGTAGATTGGGGCCTGAACACTGAAGCTTTCTTT	CASSVDWGLNTEAFF